This TCR beta chain was obtained from a study of blood T cell repertoires in COVID-19. V shed 5 bases and J shed 5 bases, with 9 bases lying between them. The CDR3 totals 12 residues. Cohorts were assigned according to the clinical history that participants reported. Sequencing was performed with immunoSEQ multiplex PCR; in TCRdb, only in-frame clones are kept and a portion is missing. Of under 450,000 clones detected, around 87% appear once; the ten largest clones hold 1% to 1.5%. The chain links TRBV12-3 or TRBV12-4 to TRBJ1-2, with a tentative D call TRBD1 (5 bases). The receptor comes from a young man who had recovered from COVID-19. The sequenced sample was PBMCs or T cells enriched from blood (not recorded which). CDR3 sequence reads: CASSPGGYGYTF. In nucleotides, the CDR3 is TGTGCCAGCAGTCCCGGGGGTTATGGCTACACCTTC.